The 9 T cell receptor beta chains below all came from one sample that was sequenced in a study of naive CD8 T cells in extremely preterm neonates. Extremely preterm births at about 22-27 weeks of gestation supplied the samples. Broader study findings: Preterm CDR3s were shorter than older groups', with fewer N additions and less trimming.

Antigen specificity for these receptors is unknown. The method was immunoSEQ multiplex PCR; TCRdb's version includes in-frame clones alone and lacks a portion of them. The sample carries fewer than 25,000 clones, about 87% recorded once. Specimen: naive CD8+ T cells from cord blood. These receptors were obtained from a boy who was born preterm.

This chain links TRBV11-3 with TRBJ1-2, with D perhaps matching TRBD1 (5 bases). This CDR3 is built from 13 residues. V lost 3 bases to trimming and J lost 0 bases, with 5 bases between them. CDR1 and CDR2 (germline): SGHNT, YENEEA. The CDR3 loop is CASSLTANYGYTF. For the CDR3, the DNA is TGTGCCAGCAGCTTGACAGCTAACTATGGCTACACCTTC.

V and J are TRBV5-1 and TRBJ2-7; D remains ambiguous. The CDR3 is 13 residues long. CDR1 and CDR2 from the germline V gene are SGHRS and YFSETQ. V was trimmed by 1 base and J by 3 bases, leaving 8 bases between them. The CDR3 region is CASSLPGHYEQYF. CDR3 nucleotide sequence: TGCGCCAGCAGCTTGCCAGGCCACTACGAGCAGTACTTC.

The genes are TRBV30 and TRBJ1-3; tentative D call: TRBD1 (5 bases). CDR1 and CDR2 from the germline V gene are GTSNPN and SVGIG (reference sequence). The length of the CDR3 is 17 residues. With 1 base removed from V and 1 base from J, the gap between germline ends came to 17 bases. This CDR3 reads CAWSGFGMGLSGNTIYF. DNA of the CDR3: TGTGCCTGGAGTGGATTTGGTATGGGACTGTCTGGAAACACCATATATTTT. Combining the CDR3 with reference TRBV30 and TRBJ1-3 gives the whole variable domain SQTIHQWPATLVQPVGSPLSLECTVEGTSNPNLYWYRQAAGRGLQLLFYSVGIGQISSEVPQNLSASRPQDRQFILSSKKLLLSDSGFYLCAWSGFGMGLSGNTIYFGEGSWLTVV.

The chain has TRBV19 and TRBJ2-7, with 12 bases that match TRBD2. The J segment lost 4 bases and the V segment lost 5 bases, leaving 3 bases of the junction unmatched. Germline V CDR1 and CDR2: LNHDA, SQIVND (reference sequence). This CDR3 contains 14 residues. CDR3 coding DNA: TGTGCCAGTAGTCCAGGACTAGCGGGGTACGAGCAGTACTTC. Protein product: CASSPGLAGYEQYF.

This clone appeared a single time. The J gene is TRBJ2-3, the V gene TRBV9; TRBD1 might be the D (6 bases). Trimming cost V 0 bases and J 4 bases, with 12 bases left between them. The CDR3 sequence is 15 residues long. Germline-derived CDR1 and CDR2 are SGDLS and YYNGEE. CDR3 protein: CASSVALGAADTQYF. The DNA for the CDR3 is TGTGCCAGCAGCGTAGCTCTGGGGGCCGCAGATACGCAGTATTTT. Full variable domain (missing parts from reference TRBV9 and TRBJ2-3): DSGVTQTPKHLITATGQRVTLRCSPRSGDLSVYWYQQSLDQGLQFLIQYYNGEERAKGNILERFSAQQFPDLHSELNLSSLELGDSALYFCASSVALGAADTQYFGPGTRLTVL.

V is TRBV4-3 and J is TRBJ1-5, with a weak D call TRBD1 (5 bases). CDR1 and CDR2 (germline): LGHNA, YSLEER. The CDR3 contains 14 residues. Trimming left V 0 bases short and J 2 bases short, with 5 bases between. The CDR3 sequence is CASSQDRGNQPQHF. The CDR3 DNA sequence: TGCGCCAGCAGCCAAGACAGGGGCAATCAGCCCCAGCATTTT.

The chain has TRBV6-1 and TRBJ1-1, with 7 bases lining up with TRBD1. The CDR3 runs to 13 residues. The germline CDR1 and CDR2 sequences are MNHNS and SASEGT. The ends lost 7 bases at V and 3 bases at J; junction bases unmatched: 5. The chain's CDR3 is CASTSGQDTEAFF. The CDR3 bases are TGTGCCAGCACCTCCGGACAGGACACTGAAGCTTTCTTT.

J is TRBJ1-2 and V is TRBV5-5, with 12 bases lining up with TRBD1. Germline V gene sequence: CDR1 SGHKS, CDR2 YYEKEE (reference sequence). J gave up 8 bases and V 0 bases, and 2 bases lay outside the gene matches. CDR3 length equals 14 residues. The CDR3 nucleotides read TGTGCCAGCAGCTTGGCCGGGACAGGGGGCGGCTACACCTTC. Protein: CASSLAGTGGGYTF.

This chain uses TRBV4-3 with TRBJ2-3; tentative D call: TRBD2 (6 bases). The V end lost 1 base, the J end lost 0 bases, and 8 bases lay between the germline ends. Looked up from germline, CDR1 is LGHNA and CDR2 is YSLEER. This CDR3 spans 15 amino acids. In DNA, the CDR3 is TGCGCCAGCAGCCAAGGTGGGACTAGCACAGATACGCAGTATTTT. Its translation: CASSQGGTSTDTQYF.